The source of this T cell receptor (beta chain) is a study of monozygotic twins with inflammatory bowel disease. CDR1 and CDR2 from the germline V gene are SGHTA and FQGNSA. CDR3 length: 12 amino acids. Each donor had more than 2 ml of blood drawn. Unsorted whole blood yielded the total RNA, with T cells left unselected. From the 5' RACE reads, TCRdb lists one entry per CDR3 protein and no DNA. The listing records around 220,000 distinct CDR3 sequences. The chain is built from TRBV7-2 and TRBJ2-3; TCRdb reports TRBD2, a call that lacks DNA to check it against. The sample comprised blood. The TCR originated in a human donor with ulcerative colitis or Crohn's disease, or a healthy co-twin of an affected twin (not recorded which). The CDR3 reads CASSPPSATQYF.